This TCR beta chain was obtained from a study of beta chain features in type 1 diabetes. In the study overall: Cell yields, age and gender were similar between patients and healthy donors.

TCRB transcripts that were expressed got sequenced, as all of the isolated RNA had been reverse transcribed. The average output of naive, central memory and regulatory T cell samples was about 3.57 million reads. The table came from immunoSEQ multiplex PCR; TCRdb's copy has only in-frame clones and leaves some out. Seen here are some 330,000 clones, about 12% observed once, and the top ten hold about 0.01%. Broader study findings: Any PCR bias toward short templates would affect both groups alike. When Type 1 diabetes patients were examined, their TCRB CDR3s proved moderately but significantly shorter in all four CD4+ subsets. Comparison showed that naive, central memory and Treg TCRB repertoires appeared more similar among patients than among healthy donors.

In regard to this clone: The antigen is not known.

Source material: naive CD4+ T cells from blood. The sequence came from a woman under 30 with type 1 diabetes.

CDR3 sequence reads: CASSSPLEKLFF. The CDR3 coding sequence is TGTGCCAGCAGCTCCCCCCTTGAAAAACTGTTTTTT. V is TRBV7-9 and J is TRBJ1-4; D not resolved. The CDR3 sequence is 12 residues long. V was shortened by 4 bases and J by 7 bases, with 7 bases between the two germline ends. Germline CDR1 reads SEHNR; CDR2 reads FQNEAQ (reference sequence).